This T cell receptor (beta chain) was recovered during a study of blood T cell repertoires in COVID-19. The repertoire was sequenced with immunoSEQ multiplex PCR; TCRdb's copy has only in-frame clones and lacks some. Of 250,000 to 400,000 clones listed, 85% are singletons. The source material was PBMCs or T cells enriched from blood (not recorded which). This sequence was found in a woman aged 25 to 45 who had been exposed to COVID-19.

The CDR3 DNA follows: TGTGCCAGCAGCTTTAGTCCGTCCAGGGAGCAGTTCTTC. It codes for CASSFSPSREQFF. The chain combines TRBV7-2 with TRBJ2-1; D remains ambiguous. This CDR3 is built from 13 residues. Trimming removed 3 bases at V and 10 bases at J, with 13 bases between. Germline loops: CDR1 SGHTA, CDR2 FQGNSA.